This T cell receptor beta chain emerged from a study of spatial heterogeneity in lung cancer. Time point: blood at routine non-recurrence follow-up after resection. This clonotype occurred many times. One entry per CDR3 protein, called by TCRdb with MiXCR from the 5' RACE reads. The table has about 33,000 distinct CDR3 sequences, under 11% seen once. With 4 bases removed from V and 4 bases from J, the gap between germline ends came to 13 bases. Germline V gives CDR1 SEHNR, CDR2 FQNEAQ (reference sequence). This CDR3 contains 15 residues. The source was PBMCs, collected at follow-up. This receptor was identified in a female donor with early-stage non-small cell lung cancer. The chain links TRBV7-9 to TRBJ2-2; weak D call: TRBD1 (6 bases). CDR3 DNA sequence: TGTGCCAGCAGCTCGCCGGGACACCTCACCGGGGAGCTGTTTTTT. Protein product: CASSSPGHLTGELFF. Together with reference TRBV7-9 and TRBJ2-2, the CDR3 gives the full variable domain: DTGVSQNPRHKITKRGQNVTFRCDPISEHNRLYWYRQTLGQGPEFLTYFQNEAQLEKSRLLSDRFSAERPKGSFSTLEIQRTEQGDSAMYLCASSSPGHLTGELFFGEGSRLTVL.